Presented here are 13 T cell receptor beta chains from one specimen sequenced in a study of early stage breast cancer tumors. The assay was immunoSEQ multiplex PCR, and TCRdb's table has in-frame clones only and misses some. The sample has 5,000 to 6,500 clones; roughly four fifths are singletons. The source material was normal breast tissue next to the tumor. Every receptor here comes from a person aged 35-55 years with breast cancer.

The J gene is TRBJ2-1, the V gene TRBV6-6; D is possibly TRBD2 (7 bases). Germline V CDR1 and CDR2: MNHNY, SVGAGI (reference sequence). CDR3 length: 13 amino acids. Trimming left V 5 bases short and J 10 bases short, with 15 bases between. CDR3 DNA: TGTGCCAGCAGTCCGAGGGGGGGAGGAGAGCAGTTCTTC. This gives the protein CASSPRGGGEQFF.

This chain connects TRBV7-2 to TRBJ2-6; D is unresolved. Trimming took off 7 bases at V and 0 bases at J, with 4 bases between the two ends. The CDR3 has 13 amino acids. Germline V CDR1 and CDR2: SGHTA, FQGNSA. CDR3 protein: CASKNSGANVLTF. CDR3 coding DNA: TGTGCCAGCAAGAACTCTGGGGCCAACGTCCTGACTTTC. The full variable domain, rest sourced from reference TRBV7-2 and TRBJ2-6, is GAGVSQSPSNKVTEKGKDVELRCDPISGHTALYWYRQSLGQGLEFLIYFQGNSAPDKSGLPSDRFSAERTGGSVSTLTIQRTQQEDSAVYLCASKNSGANVLTFGAGSRLTVL.

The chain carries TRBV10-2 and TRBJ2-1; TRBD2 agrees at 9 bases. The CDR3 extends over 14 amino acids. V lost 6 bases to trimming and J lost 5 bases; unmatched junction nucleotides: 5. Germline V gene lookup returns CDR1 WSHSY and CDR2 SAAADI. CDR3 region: CASRPGLANNEQFF. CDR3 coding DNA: TGCGCCAGCAGGCCGGGACTAGCTAACAATGAGCAGTTCTTC.

CDR3 nucleotide sequence: TGTGCCAGCAGTTATTCAGGGACCCAGACCCAGTACTTC. This sequence encodes CASSYSGTQTQYF. The chain joins TRBV6-5 to TRBJ2-5; D may be TRBD1 or TRBD2 (5 bases each). Germline V lookup: CDR1 MNHEY, CDR2 SVGAGI. Trimming stripped 3 bases from V and 6 bases from J, with 11 bases between. The CDR3 has 13 residues.

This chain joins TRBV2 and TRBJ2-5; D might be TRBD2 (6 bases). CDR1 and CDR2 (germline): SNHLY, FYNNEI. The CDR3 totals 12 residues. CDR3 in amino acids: CVAGPGIETQYF. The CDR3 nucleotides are TGTGTCGCGGGGCCTGGGATAGAGACCCAGTACTTC.

In nucleotides, the CDR3 is TGTGCCAGCAGCCCTACCTCGGGGACAGGGGTAACCGGGGAGCTGTTTTTT. Translation gives CASSPTSGTGVTGELFF. This rearrangement joins TRBV9 to TRBJ2-2; 10 bases fit TRBD1. The CDR3 is 17 residues long. CDR1 and CDR2 (germline): SGDLS, YYNGEE. The ends lost 4 bases at V and 5 bases at J; junction bases unmatched: 11.

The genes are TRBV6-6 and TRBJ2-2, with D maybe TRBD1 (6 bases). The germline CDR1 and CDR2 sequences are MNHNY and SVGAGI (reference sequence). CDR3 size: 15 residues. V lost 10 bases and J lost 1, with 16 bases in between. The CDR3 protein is CATIPGTRNTGELFF. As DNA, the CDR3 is TGTGCCACTATCCCCGGGACAAGGAACACCGGGGAGCTGTTTTTT.

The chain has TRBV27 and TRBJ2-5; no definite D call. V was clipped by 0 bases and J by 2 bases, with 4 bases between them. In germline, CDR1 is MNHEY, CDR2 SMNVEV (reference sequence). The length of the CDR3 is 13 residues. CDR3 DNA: TGTGCCAGCAGTTTATCAAGGCAAGAGACCCAGTACTTC. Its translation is CASSLSRQETQYF.

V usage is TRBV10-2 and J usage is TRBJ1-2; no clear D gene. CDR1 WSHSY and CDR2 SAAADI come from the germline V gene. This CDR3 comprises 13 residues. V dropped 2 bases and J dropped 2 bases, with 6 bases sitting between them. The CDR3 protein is CASSEEGNYGYTF. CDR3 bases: TGCGCCAGCAGTGAGGAGGGAAACTATGGCTACACCTTC.

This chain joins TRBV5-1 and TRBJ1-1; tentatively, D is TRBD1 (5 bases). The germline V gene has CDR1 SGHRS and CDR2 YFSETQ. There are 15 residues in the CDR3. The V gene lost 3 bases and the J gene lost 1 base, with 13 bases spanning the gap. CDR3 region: CASSSQTGGNTEAFF. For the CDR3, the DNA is TGCGCCAGCAGCTCCCAGACCGGGGGGAACACTGAAGCTTTCTTT.

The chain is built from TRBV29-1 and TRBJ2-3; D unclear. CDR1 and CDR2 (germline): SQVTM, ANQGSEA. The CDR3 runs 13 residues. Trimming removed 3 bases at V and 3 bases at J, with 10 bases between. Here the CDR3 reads CSVDADPTDTQYF. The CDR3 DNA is TGCAGCGTTGACGCGGACCCTACAGATACGCAGTATTTT.

The CDR3 loop is CASSLERLAGTHTGELFF. CDR3 DNA: TGTGCCAGCAGCTTAGAGAGACTAGCGGGAACCCACACCGGGGAGCTGTTTTTT. The chain employs TRBV7-6 and TRBJ2-2; 11 bases fit TRBD2. The CDR3 length is 18 residues. Losses at the gene ends were 1 base for V and 3 bases for J; bases not matched to a gene: 7. From germline, CDR1 is SGHVS and CDR2 FNYEAQ. The full variable domain, rest sourced from reference TRBV7-6 and TRBJ2-2, is GAGVSQSPRYKVTKRGQDVALRCDPISGHVSLYWYRQALGQGPEFLTYFNYEAQQDKSGLPNDRFSAERPEGSISTLTIQRTEQRDSAMYRCASSLERLAGTHTGELFFGEGSRLTVL.

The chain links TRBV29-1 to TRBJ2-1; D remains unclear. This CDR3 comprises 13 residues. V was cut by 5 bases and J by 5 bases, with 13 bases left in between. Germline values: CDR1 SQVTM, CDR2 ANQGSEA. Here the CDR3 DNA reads TGCAGCGTTTCTTCGGATTTAAACAATGAGCAGTTCTTC. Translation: CSVSSDLNNEQFF.